Listed below are T cell receptor beta chains from one sample, sequenced in a study of cytomegalovirus exposure and HLA in healthy donors. The table came from immunoSEQ multiplex PCR; TCRdb's copy has only in-frame clones and leaves some out. Here the sample spans 150,000 or so clones, roughly four fifths being singletons. The sequenced sample was PBMCs. These receptors all come from a man aged 18-30 years in good health and CMV-seropositive. Both conserved end residues are part of each CDR3. The D gene is left open where the match is weak. For some rows the clone size is stated as once, few or many, or as a class when expanded; others skip it.

>-|-|TRBV5-6|TRBJ2-3
TGTGCCAGCAGCTTGACAGGACAAGATTCAGATACGCAGTATTTT
CASSLTGQDSDTQYF
>-|TRBD1|TRBV10-3|TRBJ1-5
TGTGCCATCAGTGAGGAGAGGGGGCACGGCAATAATCAGCCCCAGCATTTT
CAISEERGHGNNQPQHF
>once|-|TRBV27|TRBJ1-1
TGTGCCAGCAGTTCATACTCGATTATGAACACTGAAGCTTTCTTT
CASSSYSIMNTEAFF
>-|-|TRBV30|TRBJ1-1
TGTGCCTGGAGTCCATCAGGTGCGAACACTGAAGCTTTCTTT
CAWSPSGANTEAFF
>-|-|TRBV5-1|TRBJ2-3
TGCGCCAGCAGCTTGGCCTGGGGGGCAGATACGCAGTATTTT
CASSLAWGADTQYF
>-|TRBD1|TRBV6-1|TRBJ1-2
TGTGCCAGCAGTGCGGAACTTTTCGGGACAGTCTATGGCTACACCTTC
CASSAELFGTVYGYTF
>-|-|TRBV29-1|TRBJ2-1
TGCAGCGTCAGCGGGCAGAGTGATTACAATGAGCAGTTCTTC
CSVSGQSDYNEQFF
>-|TRBD2|TRBV5-1|TRBJ2-2
TGCGCCAGCAGCTTGACTAGCGGCAGAACCGGGGAGCTGTTTTTT
CASSLTSGRTGELFF
>-|-|TRBV7-8|TRBJ1-1
TGTGCCAGCAGCTTAACACAGGGTACTGAAGCTTTCTTT
CASSLTQGTEAFF
>-|-|TRBV28|TRBJ2-1
TGTGCCAGCAGTTTCCGATCTAGGTCGAATGAGCAGTTCTTC
CASSFRSRSNEQFF
>-|-|TRBV18|TRBJ2-3
TGTGCCAGCTCACCAGGGAGCGCAGATACGCAGTATTTT
CASSPGSADTQYF
>once|TRBD1|TRBV5-1|TRBJ2-7
TGCGCCAGCAGCGGGCAGGGGGCTACCTACGAGCAGTACTTC
CASSGQGATYEQYF
>-|-|TRBV6-6|TRBJ1-1
TGTGCCAGCAGTTACCCCGACACTGAAGCTTTCTTT
CASSYPDTEAFF
>-|TRBD1|TRBV6-6|TRBJ1-5
TGTGCCAGCAGTACTCCCGGGACAGGAAATCAGCCCCAGCATTTT
CASSTPGTGNQPQHF
>-|-|TRBV13|TRBJ2-5
TGTGCCAGCAGCCAAAGACAGACACTTCAAGAGACCCAGTACTTC
CASSQRQTLQETQYF
>-|-|TRBV7-9|TRBJ2-3
TGTGCCAGCAGCTTAAAATCAGCGGTTAGCACAGATACGCAGTATTTT
CASSLKSAVSTDTQYF
>once|-|TRBV5-1|TRBJ1-2
TGCGCCAGCAGCTTGCGTAGGGGCCCGAACTATGGCTACACCTTC
CASSLRRGPNYGYTF
>-|TRBD2|TRBV4-2|TRBJ2-1
TGTGCCAGCAGCCTTCGGACTAGCGGGGGCTACTACAATGAGCAGTTCTTC
CASSLRTSGGYYNEQFF
>-|TRBD2|TRBV4-2|TRBJ2-7
TGTGCCAGCAGCCAAGAGAGCGGGAGGGCCTACGAGCAGTACTTC
CASSQESGRAYEQYF
>-|TRBD2|TRBV19|TRBJ2-1
TGTGCCAGTAGTCGGTCTAGCGGGAGCATGTACAATGAGCAGTTCTTC
CASSRSSGSMYNEQFF
>-|-|TRBV4-2|TRBJ2-7
TGTGCCAGCAGCCCCCAAGGAGCCTACGAGCAGTACTTC
CASSPQGAYEQYF
>-|-|TRBV28|TRBJ1-1
TGTGCCAGCAGTGGGTATAGGGGGACTGAAGCTTTCTTT
CASSGYRGTEAFF
>-|-|TRBV7-9|TRBJ2-7
TGTGCCAGCAGTACTACAGGGCGATCTAACTACGAGCAGTACTTC
CASSTTGRSNYEQYF
>-|TRBD2|TRBV13|TRBJ2-2
TGTGCCAGCAGCAAAGGGACTAGCGGGCGAGGGACCGGGGAGCTGTTTTTT
CASSKGTSGRGTGELFF
>-|TRBD2|TRBV9|TRBJ2-1
TGTGCCAGCAGCCCCAGACTAGCGGGGCTTTACAATGAGCAGTTCTTC
CASSPRLAGLYNEQFF
>-|-|TRBV28|TRBJ1-1
TGTGCCAGCAGTGGACAGAACACTGAAGCTTTCTTT
CASSGQNTEAFF
>-|-|TRBV28|TRBJ2-7
TGTGCCAGCAGTCTACCCCAGAGGTACGAGCAGTACTTC
CASSLPQRYEQYF
>-|-|TRBV7-9|TRBJ2-7
TGTGCCAGCAGCTCGGTCGGGGGGCGGGCCTCCTACGAGCAGTACTTC
CASSSVGGRASYEQYF
>-|TRBD2|TRBV25-1|TRBJ2-1
TGTGCCAGCAGTGAAAGACTCATAGCGGGATCTGACAATGAGCAGTTCTTC
CASSERLIAGSDNEQFF
>once|TRBD2|TRBV2|TRBJ2-7
TGTGCCAGCAGTGAAGCCGCGGTGGGGAGGGCAGGGTACGAGCAGTACTTC
CASSEAAVGRAGYEQYF
>-|-|TRBV28|TRBJ1-3
TGTGCCAGCAGTTTATCGGGGGGAAGGGGAAACACCATATATTTT
CASSLSGGRGNTIYF
>few|TRBD2|TRBV28|TRBJ2-7
TGTGCCAGCAGTTTATCGACTAGCGGGAGGTACGAGCAGTACTTC
CASSLSTSGRYEQYF